This T cell receptor (beta chain) was recovered during a study of cytomegalovirus exposure and HLA in healthy donors. The overall study: In an earlier analysis, approximately 120 million unique TCR beta sequences were found from some 180 million T cells. Broader study findings: According to a later analysis, donors in an Asian-associated ancestry cluster reportedly had fewer N-insertions than the roughly 640-donor mean.

In the case of this clone: Its matching antigen is unknown.

A multiplex PCR was run with 60 Vbeta primers and 13 Jbeta primers. Data came from immunoSEQ multiplex PCR; TCRdb stores just in-frame clones and leaves some out. Among under 110,000 clones, 76% were seen once, and the ten largest hold around 4.4%. Sequencing was carried out using PBMCs. The sequence came from a man in his forties in good health and CMV-seronegative.

CDR3: CASSYQTGVLETQYF. Here the CDR3 DNA reads TGTGCCAGCAGTTACCAAACAGGGGTGTTAGAGACCCAGTACTTC. The V gene is TRBV6-5, the J gene TRBJ2-5, with 7 bases aligning to TRBD1. The CDR3 is 15 residues long. The germline gives CDR1 MNHEY, CDR2 SVGAGI. V lost 2 bases to trimming and J lost 4 bases; unmatched junction nucleotides: 7.